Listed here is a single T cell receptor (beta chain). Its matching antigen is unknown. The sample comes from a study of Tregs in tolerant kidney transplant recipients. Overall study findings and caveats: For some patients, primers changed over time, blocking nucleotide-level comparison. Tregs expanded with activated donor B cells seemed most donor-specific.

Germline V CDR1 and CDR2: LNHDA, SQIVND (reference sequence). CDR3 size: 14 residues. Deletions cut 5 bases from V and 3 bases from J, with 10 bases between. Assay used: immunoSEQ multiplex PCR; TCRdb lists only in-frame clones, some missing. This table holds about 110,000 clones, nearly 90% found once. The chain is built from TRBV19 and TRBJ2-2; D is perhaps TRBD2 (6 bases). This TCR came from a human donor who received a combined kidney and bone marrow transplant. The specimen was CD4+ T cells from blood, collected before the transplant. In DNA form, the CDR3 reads TGTGCCAGTAGTCGATGGGGGGACACCGGGGAGCTGTTTTTT. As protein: CASSRWGDTGELFF.